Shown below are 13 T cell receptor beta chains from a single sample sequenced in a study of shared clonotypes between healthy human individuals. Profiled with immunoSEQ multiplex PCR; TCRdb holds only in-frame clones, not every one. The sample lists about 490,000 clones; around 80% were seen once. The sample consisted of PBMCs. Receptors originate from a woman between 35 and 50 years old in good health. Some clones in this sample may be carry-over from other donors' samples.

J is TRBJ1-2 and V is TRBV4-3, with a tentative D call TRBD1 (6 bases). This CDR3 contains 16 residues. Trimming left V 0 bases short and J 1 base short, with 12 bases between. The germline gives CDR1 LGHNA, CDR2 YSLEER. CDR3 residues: CASSQEVGGNNYGYTF. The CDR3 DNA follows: TGCGCCAGCAGCCAAGAAGTAGGGGGTAATAACTATGGCTACACCTTC.

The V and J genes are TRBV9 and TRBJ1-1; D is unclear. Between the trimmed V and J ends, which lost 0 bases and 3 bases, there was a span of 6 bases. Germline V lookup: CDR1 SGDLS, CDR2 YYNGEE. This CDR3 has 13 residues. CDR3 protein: CASSVGLDTEAFF. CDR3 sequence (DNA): TGTGCCAGCAGCGTAGGGCTTGACACTGAAGCTTTCTTT.

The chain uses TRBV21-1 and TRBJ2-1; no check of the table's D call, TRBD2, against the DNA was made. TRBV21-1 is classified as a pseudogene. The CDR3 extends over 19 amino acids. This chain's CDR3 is CASSKALRLATISYNEQFF. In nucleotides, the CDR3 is TGTGCCAGCAGCAAAGCGCTTAGACTTGCCACCATCTCCTACAATGAGCAGTTCTTC.

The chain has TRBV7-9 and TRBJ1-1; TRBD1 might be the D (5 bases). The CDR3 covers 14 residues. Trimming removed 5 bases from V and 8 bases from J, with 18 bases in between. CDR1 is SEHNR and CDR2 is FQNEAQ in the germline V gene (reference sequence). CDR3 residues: CASSKYRDDGEAFF. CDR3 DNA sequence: TGTGCCAGCAGCAAGTACCGGGACGATGGAGAAGCTTTCTTT.

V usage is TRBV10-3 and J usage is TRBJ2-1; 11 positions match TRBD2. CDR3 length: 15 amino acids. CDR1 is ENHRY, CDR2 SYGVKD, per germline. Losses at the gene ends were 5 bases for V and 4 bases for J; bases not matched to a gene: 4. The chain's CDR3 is CAISSGTSGYNEQFF. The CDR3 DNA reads TGTGCCATCAGTTCCGGGACTAGCGGTTACAATGAGCAGTTCTTC.

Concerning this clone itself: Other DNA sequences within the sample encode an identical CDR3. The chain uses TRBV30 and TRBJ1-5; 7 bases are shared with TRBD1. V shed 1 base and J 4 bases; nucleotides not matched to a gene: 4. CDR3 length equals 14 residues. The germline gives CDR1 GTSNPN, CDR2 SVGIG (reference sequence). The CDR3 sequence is CAWSAGQANQPQHF. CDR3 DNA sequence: TGTGCCTGGAGTGCCGGACAGGCGAATCAGCCCCAGCATTTT.

The CDR3 sequence: CASSQDLLAPGNEQFF. CDR3 in DNA: TGTGCCAGCAGCCAAGATCTACTCGCCCCGGGGAATGAGCAGTTCTTC. The V call is TRBV4-2, the J call TRBJ2-1, with D maybe TRBD2 (5 bases). Germline CDR1 is LGHNA and CDR2 is YNFKEQ. V lost 0 bases and J 7 bases, leaving 16 bases between the germline ends. The CDR3 runs 16 residues.

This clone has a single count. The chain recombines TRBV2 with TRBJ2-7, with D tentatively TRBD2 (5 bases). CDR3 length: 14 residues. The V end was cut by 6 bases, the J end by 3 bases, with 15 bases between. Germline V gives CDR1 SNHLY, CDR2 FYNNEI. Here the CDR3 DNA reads TGTGCCAGCAGCCCAGCCGGGAAAAACTACGAGCAGTACTTC. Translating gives CASSPAGKNYEQYF.

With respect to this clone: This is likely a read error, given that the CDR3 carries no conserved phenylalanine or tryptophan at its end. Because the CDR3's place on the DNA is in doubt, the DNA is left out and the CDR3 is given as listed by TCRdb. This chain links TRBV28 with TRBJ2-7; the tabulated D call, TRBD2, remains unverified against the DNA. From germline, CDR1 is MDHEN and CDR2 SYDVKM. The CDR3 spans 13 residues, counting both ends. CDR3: CASSLPTGTTKWL.

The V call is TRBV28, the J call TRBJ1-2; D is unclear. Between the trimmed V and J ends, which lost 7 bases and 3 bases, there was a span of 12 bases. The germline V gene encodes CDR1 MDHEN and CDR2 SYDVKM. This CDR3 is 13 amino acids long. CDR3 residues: CASKVHRDYGYTF. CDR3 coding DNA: TGTGCCAGCAAAGTACACCGGGACTATGGCTACACCTTC.

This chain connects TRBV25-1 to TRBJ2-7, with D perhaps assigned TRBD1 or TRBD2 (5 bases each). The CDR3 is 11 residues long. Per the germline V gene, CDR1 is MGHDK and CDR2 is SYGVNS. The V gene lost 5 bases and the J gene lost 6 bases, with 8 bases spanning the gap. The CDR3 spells CASSWGFEQYF. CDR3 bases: TGTGCCAGCAGTTGGGGGTTCGAGCAGTACTTC.

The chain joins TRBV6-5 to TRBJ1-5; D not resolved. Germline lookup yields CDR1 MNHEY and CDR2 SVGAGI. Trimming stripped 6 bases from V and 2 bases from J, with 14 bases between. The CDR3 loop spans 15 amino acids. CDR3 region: CASRPRGYGNQPQHF. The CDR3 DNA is TGTGCCAGCAGACCACGGGGTTACGGCAATCAGCCCCAGCATTTT.

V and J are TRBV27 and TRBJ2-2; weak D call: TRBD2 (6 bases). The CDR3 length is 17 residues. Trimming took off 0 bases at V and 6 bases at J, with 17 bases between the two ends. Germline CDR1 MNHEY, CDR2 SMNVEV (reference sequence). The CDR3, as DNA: TGTGCCAGCAGTTTATCCCCGACTAGACGAGGTGCCGGGGAGCTGTTTTTT. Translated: CASSLSPTRRGAGELFF.